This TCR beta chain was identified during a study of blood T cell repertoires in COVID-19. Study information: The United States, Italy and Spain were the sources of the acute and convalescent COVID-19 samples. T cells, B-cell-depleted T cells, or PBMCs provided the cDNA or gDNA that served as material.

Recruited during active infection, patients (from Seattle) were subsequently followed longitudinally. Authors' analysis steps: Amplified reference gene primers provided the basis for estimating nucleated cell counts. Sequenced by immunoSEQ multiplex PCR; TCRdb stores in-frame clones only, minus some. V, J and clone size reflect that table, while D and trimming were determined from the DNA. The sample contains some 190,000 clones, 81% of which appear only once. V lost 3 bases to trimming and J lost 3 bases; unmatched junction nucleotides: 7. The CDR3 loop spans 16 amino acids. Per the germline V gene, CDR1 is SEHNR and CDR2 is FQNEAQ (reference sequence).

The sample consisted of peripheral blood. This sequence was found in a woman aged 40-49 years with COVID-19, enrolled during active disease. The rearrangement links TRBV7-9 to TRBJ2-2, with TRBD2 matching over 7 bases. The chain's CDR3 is CASSLSAGDYTGELFF. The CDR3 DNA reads TGTGCCAGCAGCTTGTCCGCGGGAGATTACACCGGGGAGCTGTTTTTT.